A selection of T cell receptor beta chains follows, all from one sample in a study of cytomegalovirus exposure and HLA in healthy donors. Libraries were prepared by immunoSEQ multiplex PCR; TCRdb keeps only in-frame clonotypes and omits some of them. The table has about 190,000 clones, under 80% seen once. The sample taken for sequencing was PBMCs. These receptors were taken from a young man in good health and CMV-seropositive. The CDR3 runs from the conserved cysteine through the conserved F or W. The D gene is left open where the match is weak. Clone size is not always given. Where it is, it says once, few, many or a class for expanded clones.

clone size: NA
V gene: TRBV7-9
D gene: NA
CDR3 length: 14
J gene: TRBJ1-1
CDR3 DNA: TGTGCCAGCAGCGTCGAACAGGGTAACACTGAAGCTTTCTTT
CDR3 protein: CASSVEQGNTEAFF

clone size: NA
V gene: TRBV27
D gene: TRBD1
CDR3 length: 14
J gene: TRBJ2-7
CDR3 DNA: TGTGCCAGCAGTTTGGGACAGTCTACCTACGAGCAGTACTTC
CDR3 protein: CASSLGQSTYEQYF

clone size: NA
V gene: TRBV5-6
D gene: TRBD1
CDR3 length: 15
J gene: TRBJ1-2
CDR3 DNA: TGTGCCAGCAGCTTGGCCCCGACAGGGAACTATGGCTACACCTTC
CDR3 protein: CASSLAPTGNYGYTF

clone size: few
V gene: TRBV11-1
D gene: NA
CDR3 length: 13
J gene: TRBJ2-7
CDR3 DNA: TGTGCCAGCAGCTTCTCTAACTCCTACGAGCAGTACTTC
CDR3 protein: CASSFSNSYEQYF

clone size: NA
V gene: TRBV18
D gene: NA
CDR3 length: 13
J gene: TRBJ2-5
CDR3 DNA: TGTGCCAGCTCGTACAGTATCCAAGAGACCCAGTACTTC
CDR3 protein: CASSYSIQETQYF

clone size: NA
V gene: TRBV6-8
D gene: NA
CDR3 length: 17
J gene: TRBJ1-1
CDR3 DNA: TGTGCCAGCAGTATTGGGGGGGGAAGGGACATGAACACTGAAGCTTTCTTT
CDR3 protein: CASSIGGGRDMNTEAFF

clone size: NA
V gene: TRBV19
D gene: NA
CDR3 length: 15
J gene: TRBJ1-5
CDR3 DNA: TGTGCCAGTAGCACGACAATGCTTAGCAATCAGCCCCAGCATTTT
CDR3 protein: CASSTTMLSNQPQHF

clone size: few
V gene: TRBV6-5
D gene: TRBD2
CDR3 length: 15
J gene: TRBJ2-1
CDR3 DNA: TGTGCCAGCCAGGGAAGCGGGAGTCGCTACAATGAGCAGTTCTTC
CDR3 protein: CASQGSGSRYNEQFF

clone size: NA
V gene: TRBV6-5
D gene: NA
CDR3 length: 16
J gene: TRBJ2-1
CDR3 DNA: TGTGCCAGCAGTTATTCCCACTCTAGCTCCTACAATGAGCAGTTCTTC
CDR3 protein: CASSYSHSSSYNEQFF

clone size: NA
V gene: TRBV15
D gene: NA
CDR3 length: 16
J gene: TRBJ2-3
CDR3 DNA: TGTGCCACCAGCAGCATTCTGGGGAGGACCCGGGATACGCAGTATTTT
CDR3 protein: CATSSILGRTRDTQYF

clone size: NA
V gene: TRBV4-1
D gene: NA
CDR3 length: 12
J gene: TRBJ2-1
CDR3 DNA: TGCGCCAGCAGCCATGAAACAGGGCAGGAGTTCTTC
CDR3 protein: CASSHETGQEFF

clone size: NA
V gene: TRBV27
D gene: NA
CDR3 length: 15
J gene: TRBJ2-2
CDR3 DNA: TGTGCCAGCAGCCTAGAATCCCAAGGCACCGGGGAGCTGTTTTTT
CDR3 protein: CASSLESQGTGELFF

clone size: NA
V gene: TRBV2
D gene: TRBD1
CDR3 length: 12
J gene: TRBJ1-2
CDR3 DNA: TGTGCCAGCAGAGGACAGGGGGGCGGCTACACCTTC
CDR3 protein: CASRGQGGGYTF

clone size: few
V gene: TRBV5-4
D gene: TRBD1
CDR3 length: 13
J gene: TRBJ2-5
CDR3 DNA: TGTGCCAGCGCCCCAAGGGGGCGGGAGACCCAGTACTTC
CDR3 protein: CASAPRGRETQYF

clone size: NA
V gene: TRBV4-1
D gene: TRBD2
CDR3 length: 16
J gene: TRBJ2-4
CDR3 DNA: TGCGCCAGCAGCCAACCCCTAGCGGGAGTCAAAAACATTCAGTACTTC
CDR3 protein: CASSQPLAGVKNIQYF

clone size: NA
V gene: TRBV18
D gene: NA
CDR3 length: 17
J gene: TRBJ2-1
CDR3 DNA: TGTGCCAGCTCACAAACAATCACAGCCAGCTCCTACAATGAGCAGTTCTTC
CDR3 protein: CASSQTITASSYNEQFF

clone size: NA
V gene: TRBV10-2
D gene: TRBD2
CDR3 length: 15
J gene: TRBJ2-1
CDR3 DNA: TGCGCCAGCTGCGATAGCGGGAGTCCCTACAATGAGCAGTTCTTC
CDR3 protein: CASCDSGSPYNEQFF

clone size: NA
V gene: TRBV6-5
D gene: NA
CDR3 length: 13
J gene: TRBJ2-1
CDR3 DNA: TGTGCCAGCAGTTCATTAGGGGCGCATGAGCAGTTCTTC
CDR3 protein: CASSSLGAHEQFF

clone size: NA
V gene: TRBV5-6
D gene: NA
CDR3 length: 11
J gene: TRBJ1-2
CDR3 DNA: TGTGCCAGCAGCTTGTCCGCGGGCTACACCTTC
CDR3 protein: CASSLSAGYTF

clone size: NA
V gene: TRBV9
D gene: TRBD2
CDR3 length: 15
J gene: TRBJ2-1
CDR3 DNA: TGTGCCAGCAGCGCCGGGACTAGCGGTTACAATGAGCAGTTCTTC
CDR3 protein: CASSAGTSGYNEQFF

clone size: NA
V gene: TRBV10-3
D gene: NA
CDR3 length: 13
J gene: TRBJ1-4
CDR3 DNA: TGTGCCAAATGGGAAGGGGCTAATGAAAAACTGTTTTTT
CDR3 protein: CAKWEGANEKLFF

clone size: NA
V gene: TRBV6-5
D gene: NA
CDR3 length: 13
J gene: TRBJ2-3
CDR3 DNA: TGTGCCAGCAGTCGTACTAGTGCCGATACGCAGTATTTT
CDR3 protein: CASSRTSADTQYF

clone size: NA
V gene: TRBV19
D gene: TRBD1
CDR3 length: 13
J gene: TRBJ1-4
CDR3 DNA: TGTGCCACTCAGGGGGCCCTTGATGAAAAACTGTTTTTT
CDR3 protein: CATQGALDEKLFF

clone size: NA
V gene: TRBV27
D gene: TRBD1
CDR3 length: 17
J gene: TRBJ2-7
CDR3 DNA: TGTGCCAGCAGTTCCCGTGGCCAGGACAGGGTACCCGGCGAGCAGTACTTC
CDR3 protein: CASSSRGQDRVPGEQYF

clone size: NA
V gene: TRBV5-5
D gene: NA
CDR3 length: 16
J gene: TRBJ2-1
CDR3 DNA: TGTGCCAGCAGCTTGGGTGCGGGACAGCTCTACAATGAGCAGTTCTTC
CDR3 protein: CASSLGAGQLYNEQFF

clone size: few
V gene: TRBV30
D gene: NA
CDR3 length: 15
J gene: TRBJ1-5
CDR3 DNA: TGTGCCTGGAGTCGCCCAGGGGCCCCTAATCAGCCCCAGCATTTT
CDR3 protein: CAWSRPGAPNQPQHF

clone size: NA
V gene: TRBV28
D gene: TRBD1
CDR3 length: 15
J gene: TRBJ2-7
CDR3 DNA: TGTGCCAGCAGTGAAGGGGGCTTGAGCTCCTACGAGCAGTACTTC
CDR3 protein: CASSEGGLSSYEQYF

clone size: NA
V gene: TRBV7-5
D gene: NA
CDR3 length: 17
J gene: TRBJ2-2
CDR3 DNA: TGTGCCAGAAGCTTATCTCCGGGACTAACGGGGTCCGGGGAGCTGTTTTTT
CDR3 protein: CARSLSPGLTGSGELFF

clone size: NA
V gene: TRBV4-3
D gene: TRBD2
CDR3 length: 18
J gene: TRBJ2-1
CDR3 DNA: TGCGCCAGCAGCCCCCGGACTAGCGCTTCCGATCTAAACAATGAGCAGTTCTTC
CDR3 protein: CASSPRTSASDLNNEQFF

clone size: NA
V gene: TRBV5-1
D gene: TRBD2
CDR3 length: 15
J gene: TRBJ2-3
CDR3 DNA: TGCGCCAGCAGCTTGCTAGCGGGGAGTACAGATACGCAGTATTTT
CDR3 protein: CASSLLAGSTDTQYF

clone size: NA
V gene: TRBV7-3
D gene: NA
CDR3 length: 15
J gene: TRBJ2-5
CDR3 DNA: TGTGCCAGCAGCTCAGGACATGGACTACAAGAGACCCAGTACTTC
CDR3 protein: CASSSGHGLQETQYF

clone size: NA
V gene: TRBV9
D gene: TRBD1
CDR3 length: 18
J gene: TRBJ2-3
CDR3 DNA: TGTGCCAGCAGCGTAAGACAGGGGCCTTTAGCTAGCACAGATACGCAGTATTTT
CDR3 protein: CASSVRQGPLASTDTQYF

clone size: NA
V gene: TRBV5-6
D gene: NA
CDR3 length: 17
J gene: TRBJ2-2
CDR3 DNA: TGTGCCAGCAGCTTGGGGCCAGGGGCAAGAGTCACCGGGGAGCTGTTTTTT
CDR3 protein: CASSLGPGARVTGELFF

clone size: NA
V gene: TRBV2
D gene: TRBD2
CDR3 length: 15
J gene: TRBJ2-3
CDR3 DNA: TGTGCCAGCCGCCGACTAGCGGGGGGCGCAGATACGCAGTATTTT
CDR3 protein: CASRRLAGGADTQYF

clone size: NA
V gene: TRBV14
D gene: NA
CDR3 length: 14
J gene: TRBJ1-6
CDR3 DNA: TGTGCCAGCAGCCAGTGGACAAATAATTCACCCCTCCACTTT
CDR3 protein: CASSQWTNNSPLHF

clone size: NA
V gene: TRBV6-1
D gene: TRBD1
CDR3 length: 16
J gene: TRBJ2-3
CDR3 DNA: TGTGCCAGCAGTGGGACAGGGGACCTTAGCACAGATACGCAGTATTTT
CDR3 protein: CASSGTGDLSTDTQYF

clone size: NA
V gene: TRBV7-2
D gene: TRBD1
CDR3 length: 16
J gene: TRBJ2-1
CDR3 DNA: TGTGCCAGCAGCTTAGGAGACAGGGGGACGTACAATGAGCAGTTCTTC
CDR3 protein: CASSLGDRGTYNEQFF

clone size: few
V gene: TRBV18
D gene: NA
CDR3 length: 14
J gene: TRBJ1-4
CDR3 DNA: TGTGCCAGCTCCCCCTCCAGGGGTAATGAAAAACTGTTTTTT
CDR3 protein: CASSPSRGNEKLFF

clone size: NA
V gene: TRBV28
D gene: NA
CDR3 length: 14
J gene: TRBJ2-1
CDR3 DNA: TGTGCCAGCAGTTTAACAGCGGCCTACAATGAGCAGTTCTTC
CDR3 protein: CASSLTAAYNEQFF

clone size: NA
V gene: TRBV27
D gene: NA
CDR3 length: 13
J gene: TRBJ1-2
CDR3 DNA: TGTGCCAGCAGTTTATCCGGGATCTATGGCTACACCTTC
CDR3 protein: CASSLSGIYGYTF

clone size: NA
V gene: TRBV19
D gene: NA
CDR3 length: 13
J gene: TRBJ1-2
CDR3 DNA: TGTGCCAGTAGTCTACAGGGTCGCTATGGCTACACCTTC
CDR3 protein: CASSLQGRYGYTF

clone size: NA
V gene: TRBV28
D gene: NA
CDR3 length: 12
J gene: TRBJ1-2
CDR3 DNA: TGTGCCAGCAGTTTCCTGAACTATGGCTACACCTTC
CDR3 protein: CASSFLNYGYTF

clone size: few
V gene: TRBV9
D gene: NA
CDR3 length: 20
J gene: TRBJ1-1
CDR3 DNA: TGTGCCAGCAGCGTAAGGGCAGGAGGTCCGGGATATGGCATGAACACTGAAGCTTTCTTT
CDR3 protein: CASSVRAGGPGYGMNTEAFF

clone size: NA
V gene: TRBV7-8
D gene: NA
CDR3 length: 16
J gene: TRBJ1-5
CDR3 DNA: TGTGCCAGCAGCGAGGAAGTGGCGGTTAGCAATCAGCCCCAGCATTTT
CDR3 protein: CASSEEVAVSNQPQHF

clone size: NA
V gene: TRBV12-5
D gene: NA
CDR3 length: 21
J gene: TRBJ1-1
CDR3 DNA: TGTGCTAGTGGTTTGGTAATTGGCCAGTCTCCGTTAAGCGGCGGGGACACTGAAGCTTTCTTT
CDR3 protein: CASGLVIGQSPLSGGDTEAFF

clone size: few
V gene: TRBV5-1
D gene: NA
CDR3 length: 14
J gene: TRBJ2-3
CDR3 DNA: TGCGCCAGCAGCTTGGCCCCTAGCACAGATACGCAGTATTTT
CDR3 protein: CASSLAPSTDTQYF

clone size: few
V gene: TRBV7-2
D gene: NA
CDR3 length: 17
J gene: TRBJ2-7
CDR3 DNA: TGTGCCAGCAGCCCCACGCGGGGTAGGGACAGATCCTACGAGCAGTACTTC
CDR3 protein: CASSPTRGRDRSYEQYF

clone size: NA
V gene: TRBV19
D gene: NA
CDR3 length: 13
J gene: TRBJ1-4
CDR3 DNA: TGTGCCAGTTCTCTGGTCAGAACGGAAAAACTGTTTTTT
CDR3 protein: CASSLVRTEKLFF

clone size: once
V gene: TRBV7-2
D gene: NA
CDR3 length: 15
J gene: TRBJ2-2
CDR3 DNA: TGTGCCAGCAGCTTAGGTTTGGGGGCAACCGGGGAGCTGTTTTTT
CDR3 protein: CASSLGLGATGELFF

clone size: NA
V gene: TRBV6-5
D gene: TRBD1
CDR3 length: 14
J gene: TRBJ2-1
CDR3 DNA: TGTGCCAGCAGTCAGGGACAGGGGAGTACGGAGCAGTTCTTC
CDR3 protein: CASSQGQGSTEQFF

clone size: NA
V gene: TRBV9
D gene: TRBD1
CDR3 length: 14
J gene: TRBJ1-4
CDR3 DNA: TGTGCCAGCAGCACACCCGGACAGGGGGAAAAACTGTTTTTT
CDR3 protein: CASSTPGQGEKLFF

clone size: once
V gene: TRBV7-9
D gene: NA
CDR3 length: 11
J gene: TRBJ2-2
CDR3 DNA: TGTGCCATCACAGGGACCGGGGAGCTGTTTTTT
CDR3 protein: CAITGTGELFF

clone size: NA
V gene: TRBV7-2
D gene: TRBD2
CDR3 length: 14
J gene: TRBJ2-7
CDR3 DNA: TGTGCCAGCAGCCCCGCGGGGGGGCGTTACGAGCAGTACTTC
CDR3 protein: CASSPAGGRYEQYF

clone size: NA
V gene: TRBV7-9
D gene: TRBD1
CDR3 length: 15
J gene: TRBJ1-6
CDR3 DNA: TGTGCCAGCAGCTTTTCGGGGCAGGGGGCTGCACCCCTCCACTTT
CDR3 protein: CASSFSGQGAAPLHF

clone size: NA
V gene: TRBV5-1
D gene: NA
CDR3 length: 16
J gene: TRBJ2-4
CDR3 DNA: TGCGCCAGCAGCTTGGGACAGTCACTAGCCAAAAACATTCAGTACTTC
CDR3 protein: CASSLGQSLAKNIQYF